One sample yielded the 5 T cell receptor beta chains listed below, sequenced in a study of circulating CD8 cells and anti-PD-1 response in melanoma. The QIAseq Immune Repertoire TCR panel built the libraries from roughly 15 ng of total RNA. TCRdb passed the reads through MiXCR, listing each CDR3 protein once. This repertoire shows 450 to 600 distinct CDR3 sequences, 9.5% found once; its top ten account for around 36%. Four subsets defined by PD-1 and/or TIGIT were sorted from live CD3+CD8+TCRalphabeta+ cells. The starting material was CD8+ T cells from PBMCs, obtained at baseline or after one month of anti-PD-1 therapy (not recorded which). These TCRs come from a human donor with melanoma.

This clonotype is classed as large. The chain has TRBV7-2 and TRBJ2-3; possibly TRBD2 for D (5 bases). Germline V gene data show CDR1 as SGHTA and CDR2 as FQGNSA. CDR3 length equals 17 residues. V was pared by 5 bases and J by 2 bases, with 20 bases between. This CDR3 is CASSPLAGSHSTDTQYF. CDR3 coding DNA: TGTGCCAGCAGCCCCTTAGCTGGGAGCCATTCCACAGATACGCAGTATTTT. The whole variable domain, filled in from reference TRBV7-2 and TRBJ2-3, reads GAGVSQSPSNKVTEKGKDVELRCDPISGHTALYWYRQSLGQGLEFLIYFQGNSAPDKSGLPSDRFSAERTGGSVSTLTIQRTQQEDSAVYLCASSPLAGSHSTDTQYFGPGTRLTVL.

This clonotype is classed as medium-sized. One junction end disagrees with the germline gene, perhaps due to a read error. The CDR3 sequence: CANSLSGAYGYTF. The CDR3 nucleotides read TGTGCCAACAGTTTATCGGGGGCTTATGGCTACACCTTC. The chain couples TRBV27 to TRBJ1-2; perhaps TRBD1 as D (6 bases). The germline V gene encodes CDR1 MNHEY and CDR2 SMNVEV (reference sequence). This CDR3 spans 13 amino acids.

By sample share, this clonotype is medium-sized. The rearrangement links TRBV20-1 to TRBJ2-7, with D tentatively TRBD1 (7 bases). V lost 5 bases to trimming and J lost 3 bases, with 20 bases between them. Germline CDR1 is DFQATT and CDR2 is SNEGSKA (reference sequence). The CDR3 has 15 amino acids. Written as DNA, the CDR3 is TGCAGTGCTCCCCCGGGGGACAGTGACGTCTACGAGCAGTACTTC. It specifies CSAPPGDSDVYEQYF.

Relative to its sample, this clonotype is medium-sized. This chain joins TRBV18 and TRBJ2-1; D gene uncertain. V was trimmed by 5 bases and J by 0 bases, leaving 11 bases between them. There are 15 residues in the CDR3. Germline CDR1 and CDR2: KGHSH and LQKENI. CDR3 nucleotides: TGTGCCAGCTCAAAAGCAGGATACTCCTACAATGAGCAGTTCTTC. Its protein product is CASSKAGYSYNEQFF.

By share of the sample, this clonotype is large. A clone one base away is much larger, so this may be a read error. The rearrangement uses TRBV18 and TRBJ2-1; a possible D gene is TRBD1 (5 bases). The CDR3 has 14 amino acids. Looked up from germline, CDR1 is KGHSH and CDR2 is LQKENI. Trimming took 2 bases from V and 3 from J, leaving 8 bases between them. The CDR3 DNA reads as TGTGCCAGCTCACCAGCAGGGTACTACAATGAGCAGTTCTTC. Protein sequence: CASSPAGYYNEQFF.